Shown below are 9 T cell receptor beta chains from a single sample sequenced in a study of technical replicates of blood from a handful of donors. Sequencing was performed with immunoSEQ multiplex PCR; in TCRdb, only in-frame clones are kept and a portion is missing. Of roughly 100,000 clones in the sample, roughly 95% were seen once. The sequenced material came from T cells isolated from PBMCs. All receptors derive from a human donor in good health.

This chain joins TRBV9 and TRBJ2-4; 14 bases agree with TRBD2. Germline CDR1 SGDLS, CDR2 YYNGEE. This CDR3 is 19 amino acids long. The junction had 8 bases not matched to a gene; V was cut back by 3 bases and J by 0 bases. CDR3 protein: CASSALGLAGARAKNIQYF. The CDR3 bases are TGTGCCAGCAGCGCGCTGGGACTAGCGGGGGCAAGAGCCAAAAACATTCAGTACTTC.

This chain uses TRBV18 with TRBJ2-7, with 7 bases fitting TRBD2. V gave up 6 bases and J gave up 4 bases; unmatched junction bases: 6. Germline CDR1 KGHSH, CDR2 LQKENI. The CDR3 has 13 residues. In DNA, the CDR3 is TGTGCCAGCTCGCTGACTAGCACTTACGAGCAGTACTTC. Residues: CASSLTSTYEQYF.

The chain employs TRBV19 and TRBJ1-5, with 9 bases lining up with TRBD1. Germline values: CDR1 LNHDA, CDR2 SQIVND (reference sequence). The CDR3 extends over 13 amino acids. Trimming removed 7 bases from V and 7 bases from J; junction bases left unmatched: 5. CDR3 amino acids: CASKPGTGQPQHF. In DNA, the CDR3 is TGTGCCAGTAAACCCGGGACAGGGCAGCCCCAGCATTTT.

V is TRBV5-1 and J is TRBJ1-4; D is ambiguous. With 6 bases removed from V and 5 bases from J, the gap between germline ends came to 14 bases. The CDR3 runs to 14 residues. The germline V gene encodes CDR1 SGHRS and CDR2 YFSETQ. In nucleotides, the CDR3 is TGCGCCAGCAAAGAGACGGGATACAATGAAAAACTGTTTTTT. Encoded protein: CASKETGYNEKLFF.

V and J are TRBV10-2 and TRBJ1-4; 8 bases fit TRBD1. J gave up 8 bases and V 2 bases, and 7 bases lay outside the gene matches. Per the germline V gene, CDR1 is WSHSY and CDR2 is SAAADI. The CDR3 runs to 15 residues. The CDR3 bases are TGCGCCAGCAGTGAGAGAACAGGGGGTTGGGAAAAACTGTTTTTT. This codes for CASSERTGGWEKLFF.

J is TRBJ2-1 and V is TRBV28, with a tentative D call TRBD2 (5 bases). The V end was cut by 3 bases, the J end by 6 bases, with 24 bases between. The CDR3 loop spans 18 amino acids. Germline lookup yields CDR1 MDHEN and CDR2 SYDVKM. CDR3 sequence: CASSFAWIPRSGSNEQFF. CDR3 bases: TGTGCCAGCAGTTTCGCCTGGATTCCCAGGAGCGGTAGCAATGAGCAGTTCTTC.

The chain couples TRBV28 to TRBJ2-7; TRBD1 matches 9 bases. CDR1 and CDR2 from the germline V gene are MDHEN and SYDVKM. V gave up 3 bases and J gave up 5 bases; unmatched junction bases: 5. This CDR3 is built from 14 residues. The CDR3 DNA reads TGTGCCAGCAGTTTCTGGACAGGGGATAACGAGCAGTACTTC. Protein: CASSFWTGDNEQYF. The whole variable domain, remainder taken from reference TRBV28 and TRBJ2-7, is DVKVTQSSRYLVKRTGEKVFLECVQDMDHENMFWYRQDPGLGLRLIYFSYDVKMKEKGDIPEGYSVSREKKERFSLILESASTNQTSMYLCASSFWTGDNEQYFGPGTRLTVT.

The chain uses TRBV6-6 and TRBJ2-2; TRBD2 matches 10 bases. V lost 8 bases and J lost 4; bases outside the gene matches: 7. Germline lookup yields CDR1 MNHNY and CDR2 SVGAGI (reference sequence). This CDR3 contains 15 residues. The CDR3 is CASHEREGPTGELFF. CDR3 DNA: TGTGCCAGCCACGAGCGGGAGGGCCCCACCGGGGAGCTGTTTTTT.

The chain has TRBV5-5 and TRBJ1-5; 9 nucleotides align to TRBD1. The CDR3 consists of 15 residues. The germline V gene has CDR1 SGHKS and CDR2 YYEKEE (reference sequence). Trimming at V came to 0 bases and at J to 7 bases, leaving 5 bases not matched to a gene. The CDR3 coding sequence is TGTGCCAGCAGCTTGGCGGGGACAGGGTTGCAGCCCCAGCATTTT. Translating gives CASSLAGTGLQPQHF.